The clone carrying this T cell receptor beta chain was detected once. Its specificity is unknown. This sample stems from a study of T cells after posttransplantation cyclophosphamide. The CDR3 is made up of 18 amino acids. Germline trimming cut 3 bases from V and 0 bases from J; bases unmatched to any gene: 7. Per the germline V gene, CDR1 is SGHRS and CDR2 is YFSETQ. General study points: Tissue-infiltrating T cells from skin or gut overlapped little with blood T cells. Donor CD8+ memory clones often dominated recipient blood repertoires at later times. Recipient CMV seropositivity and CMV reactivation strongly tracked TRB clonality.

On the day of bone marrow donation, the related graft donor provided peripheral blood. Measured with immunoSEQ multiplex PCR; TCRdb has only the in-frame clones, and not every one. The repertoire consists of approximately 47,000 clones, with 92% occurring once and the leading ten covering around 3.2%. The TCR sequence derives from a woman between 50 and 59 years old in good health and a related stem cell transplant donor. The chain is built from TRBV5-1 and TRBJ2-1; 12 bases fit TRBD2. Sequencing input: PBMCs. The CDR3 coding sequence is TGCGCCAGCAGCTGGGGACTAGCGGGTTACGTCTCCTACAATGAGCAGTTCTTC. Protein product: CASSWGLAGYVSYNEQFF.